One sample yielded the 5 T cell receptor beta chains listed below, sequenced in a study of blood T cell repertoires in COVID-19. Measured with immunoSEQ multiplex PCR; TCRdb has only the in-frame clones, and not every one. This repertoire shows around 120,000 clones, 86% found once; its top ten account for roughly 2.3%. Specimen: PBMCs or T cells enriched from blood (not recorded which). The receptors originated from a woman between 50 and 59 years old who had recovered from COVID-19.

The chain couples TRBV10-3 to TRBJ2-1; the D gene is possibly TRBD1 (6 bases). Germline assignment: CDR1 ENHRY and CDR2 SYGVKD. V lost 2 bases and J lost 0, with 11 bases in between. The CDR3 is made up of 16 amino acids. This CDR3 reads CAISETDRSSYNEQFF. In DNA, the CDR3 is TGTGCCATCAGTGAGACTGACAGGAGCTCCTACAATGAGCAGTTCTTC.

The chain employs TRBV19 and TRBJ1-2, with 8 bases identical to TRBD1. This CDR3 has 14 amino acids. The germline V gene encodes CDR1 LNHDA and CDR2 SQIVND (reference sequence). V was pared by 5 bases and J by 4 bases, with 6 bases of the junction left unmatched. CDR3 coding DNA: TGTGCCAGTAGTCCCGGACAGGGCCTCTATGGCTACACCTTC. Its protein is CASSPGQGLYGYTF.

This chain uses TRBV2 with TRBJ2-1, with 11 bases aligning to TRBD2. Losses at the gene ends were 4 bases for V and 4 bases for J; bases not matched to a gene: 3. Germline V gene lookup returns CDR1 SNHLY and CDR2 FYNNEI. This CDR3 comprises 15 residues. The CDR3, as DNA: TGTGCCAGCAGTGCGACTAGCGGGGCTTACAATGAGCAGTTCTTC. It translates to CASSATSGAYNEQFF.

This clone was observed a single time. V gene TRBV2 combines with J gene TRBJ2-5, with TRBD1 matching over 8 bases. V trimming: 10 bases; J trimming: 4 bases; junction bases outside the gene matches: 14. The CDR3 length is 15 residues. CDR1 is SNHLY, CDR2 FYNNEI, per germline. In DNA form, the CDR3 reads TGTGCCACCAGGACAGGGTCAGGACGGAGAGAGACCCAGTACTTC. Translating it yields CATRTGSGRRETQYF. Supplemented by reference TRBV2 and TRBJ2-5, the full variable domain reads EPEVTQTPSHQVTQMGQEVILRCVPISNHLYFYWYRQILGQKVEFLVSFYNNEISEKSEIFDDQFSVERPDGSNFTLKIRSTKLEDSAMYFCATRTGSGRRETQYFGPGTRLLVL.

The chain is built from TRBV7-9 and TRBJ1-1; the D is unclear. The CDR3 has 13 amino acids. Per germline, CDR1 SEHNR and CDR2 FQNEAQ (reference sequence). Trimming removed 5 bases from V and 7 bases from J, with 14 bases in between. CDR3 region: CASSAQGGLEAFF. The CDR3 DNA follows: TGTGCCAGCAGCGCCCAAGGCGGACTTGAAGCTTTCTTT.